These T cell receptor beta chains were read from a single sample in a study of T cell changes during pregnancy in multiple sclerosis. The protocol was immunoSEQ multiplex PCR, while the TCRdb copy is restricted to in-frame clones and leaves out a portion. The sample yields about 40,000 clones, approximately 90% seen once. The sequenced sample was CD4+ T cells from peripheral blood mononuclear cells, obtained in the third trimester of pregnancy. The receptors here all came from a female donor with multiple sclerosis, enrolled in a pregnancy study. CDR3s include the opening cysteine and the closing phenylalanine or tryptophan. The order of the fields is clone size, J gene, V gene, D gene, CDR3 DNA, CDR3 protein. A D gene is named only where the DNA matches it firmly. Size is stated for part of the rows, as once, few or many counts, or as a class when the clone is expanded.

. | TRBJ1-4 | TRBV19 | TRBD1 | TGTGCCAGTAGTGATACAGGGGGAATTAATGAAAAACTGTTTTTT | CASSDTGGINEKLFF
once | TRBJ2-7 | TRBV27 | TRBD2 | TGTGCCAGCAGCGGCGGACTAGCGGGAGGGTACGAGCAGTACTTC | CASSGGLAGGYEQYF
once | TRBJ2-2 | TRBV12-5 | TRBD2 | TGTGCTAGTGGTTTGGTACTAGCGGGAGGGCCAAAAACCGGGGAGCTGTTTTTT | CASGLVLAGGPKTGELFF
. | TRBJ2-5 | TRBV18 | . | TGTGCCAGCTCACCCGGGCAGGGGGAGACCCAGTACTTC | CASSPGQGETQYF
. | TRBJ2-1 | TRBV29-1 | TRBD2 | TGCAGCGCTTTAGGGCGGGAGAAGTCCTACAATGAGCAGTTCTTC | CSALGREKSYNEQFF
. | TRBJ1-1 | TRBV11-1 | . | TGTGCCAGCAGCCGGGGGACGAACACTGAAGCTTTCTTT | CASSRGTNTEAFF
. | TRBJ1-2 | TRBV15 | . | TGTGCCACCAGCAGAGATTTTCTCGACAGATATGGCTACACCTTC | CATSRDFLDRYGYTF
. | TRBJ1-1 | TRBV6-6 | . | TGTGCCATAAGCACGGGACATAACACTGAAGCTTTCTTT | CAISTGHNTEAFF
once | TRBJ2-1 | TRBV27 | TRBD2 | TGTGCCAGCAGTTTATCGACCCGTCGAGGACTAGCGGTTCCCTCTGGCTCCTACAATGAGCAGTTCTTC | CASSLSTRRGLAVPSGSYNEQFF
. | TRBJ2-1 | TRBV5-6 | TRBD2 | TGTGCCAGCAGCTTCCCCCTTAGCGGGAGGGCAGGCAATGAGCAGTTCTTC | CASSFPLSGRAGNEQFF
few | TRBJ1-5 | TRBV6-1 | TRBD1 | TGTGCCAGCACCCTGGACAGGTTCGGTCAGCCCCAGCATTTT | CASTLDRFGQPQHF
. | TRBJ2-5 | TRBV6-5 | TRBD1 | TGTGCCAGCACCAAGGGGGCAGGGCCCAAGACCCAGTACTTC | CASTKGAGPKTQYF
. | TRBJ2-1 | TRBV7-2 | TRBD1 | TGTGCCAGCAGCTTAGGCCCAGGGGGTCATGGTGAGCAGTTCTTC | CASSLGPGGHGEQFF
. | TRBJ1-2 | TRBV4-3 | . | TGCGCCAGCAGCCAGTACTACAGGGAAACTAACTATGGCTACACCTTC | CASSQYYRETNYGYTF
. | TRBJ1-1 | TRBV18 | . | TGTGCCAGCTCATACATTGAGGGCGAGGGCACTGAAGCTTTCTTT | CASSYIEGEGTEAFF
. | TRBJ1-2 | TRBV4-3 | TRBD1 | TGCGCCAGCAGCCCATCGGACAGGGCAACCCGGCGGGGCTACACCTTC | CASSPSDRATRRGYTF
. | TRBJ1-1 | TRBV5-6 | . | TGTGCCAGCAGCTGGACAGATATGAACACTGAAGCTTTCTTT | CASSWTDMNTEAFF
. | TRBJ1-5 | TRBV6-6 | . | TGTGCCAGCAGTTGGGAAAAAGGGGGCAATCAGCCCCAGCATTTT | CASSWEKGGNQPQHF
once | TRBJ1-4 | TRBV5-1 | . | TGCGCCAGCAGCTTGGGAGTCACGGCAACTAATGAAAAACTGTTTTTT | CASSLGVTATNEKLFF
. | TRBJ1-2 | TRBV18 | TRBD1 | TGTGCCAGCTCACCGACCGGGACAGCTTATGGCTACACCTTC | CASSPTGTAYGYTF
few | TRBJ2-5 | TRBV14 | . | TGTGCCAGCAGACCCTCTGGGCGGGGAATCGAGACCCAGTACTTC | CASRPSGRGIETQYF
. | TRBJ1-4 | TRBV4-1 | . | TGCGCCAGCAGCCAATTGACAACTGAAAAACTGTTTTTT | CASSQLTTEKLFF
. | TRBJ1-5 | TRBV28 | . | TGTGCCAGCACTACGATAGATCAGCCCCAGCATTTT | CASTTIDQPQHF
. | TRBJ1-1 | TRBV6-1 | . | TGTGCCAGCAGGGGGGCGGGGGCAGGGGAATCTGAAGCTTTCTTT | CASRGAGAGESEAFF
. | TRBJ1-1 | TRBV19 | . | TGTGCCAGTAGTACTTACGGTTGGAACACTGAAGCTTTCTTT | CASSTYGWNTEAFF
. | TRBJ2-7 | TRBV19 | TRBD1 | TGTGCCAGTAGTATTCGCTTGGGACAGAGAAGCTACGAGCAGTACTTC | CASSIRLGQRSYEQYF
. | TRBJ2-1 | TRBV10-3 | . | TGTGCCATCAGTGAAAGTCGGGAGCAGTTCTTC | CAISESREQFF
. | TRBJ1-1 | TRBV6-5 | TRBD1 | TGTGCCAGCAGTGGACAGGGGGCAGGGGACACTGAAGCTTTCTTT | CASSGQGAGDTEAFF
. | TRBJ2-1 | TRBV6-5 | TRBD2 | TGTGCCAGCAGTTCCCCCGGGACTAGGGTGCATGAGCAGTTCTTC | CASSSPGTRVHEQFF
. | TRBJ2-4 | TRBV5-1 | TRBD2 | TGCGCCAGCACTCGACTAGCGGGAGGGCCAGGGGCCAAAAACATTCAGTACTTC | CASTRLAGGPGAKNIQYF
. | TRBJ2-7 | TRBV5-5 | TRBD1 | TGTGCCAGCAGCTATGACAGGGGATCCTACGAGCAGTACTTC | CASSYDRGSYEQYF
once | TRBJ1-2 | TRBV2 | TRBD1 | TGTGCCAGCAACGCGGGACAGAGTACCTATGGCTACACCTTC | CASNAGQSTYGYTF
. | TRBJ1-2 | TRBV6-6 | . | TGTGCCAGCAGTTATAGGGCAGGGGATAACTATGGCTACACCTTC | CASSYRAGDNYGYTF
. | TRBJ2-7 | TRBV12-5 | . | TGTGCTAGTGGTTTGGTACTGGGGGCCTCTTTTTACGAGCAGTACTTC | CASGLVLGASFYEQYF
. | TRBJ2-7 | TRBV28 | TRBD2 | TGTGCCAGCAGCCGGGGGGTCTACGAGCAGTACTTC | CASSRGVYEQYF
. | TRBJ1-2 | TRBV5-1 | . | TGCGCCAGCAGAATTGACAGCGTCTATGGCTACACCTTC | CASRIDSVYGYTF
. | TRBJ1-6 | TRBV6-1 | . | TGTGCCAGCAGGGGGGGGAGCTCCTATAATTCACCCCTCCACTTT | CASRGGSSYNSPLHF
few | TRBJ2-7 | TRBV2 | . | TGTGCCAGCAGCAGGGGCACAACCTACGAGCAGTACTTC | CASSRGTTYEQYF
. | TRBJ2-3 | TRBV7-3 | TRBD1 | TGTGCCAGCAGCTTAGTTCAGGGGGTGACAGATACGCAGTATTTT | CASSLVQGVTDTQYF
. | TRBJ2-7 | TRBV11-1 | . | TGTGCCAGCAGCTTAAATAATCGGGAGCAGTACTTC | CASSLNNREQYF
. | TRBJ2-1 | TRBV5-1 | TRBD2 | TGCGCCAGCAGCTCGACACTAGCGCCCGCTTACAATGAGCAGTTCTTC | CASSSTLAPAYNEQFF
. | TRBJ2-7 | TRBV14 | TRBD1 | TGTGCCAGCAGCCAACTGGGACAGAACTACGAGCAGTACTTC | CASSQLGQNYEQYF
once | TRBJ1-2 | TRBV4-3 | TRBD1 | TGCGCCAGCAGCCAAGTTGGACAGGGGCATGGCTACACCTTC | CASSQVGQGHGYTF
. | TRBJ2-7 | TRBV2 | . | TGTGCCAGCACACGGGGCTACGAGCAGTACTTC | CASTRGYEQYF
. | TRBJ2-3 | TRBV30 | TRBD2 | TGTGCCTGGAGACTACGGGGGTTAGCGGGAGGACGATCCACAGATACGCAGTATTTT | CAWRLRGLAGGRSTDTQYF
. | TRBJ2-3 | TRBV4-3 | TRBD1 | TGCGCCAGCAGCTTCAGGGGGCAGGGGACAGATACGCAGTATTTT | CASSFRGQGTDTQYF
. | TRBJ2-1 | TRBV27 | TRBD2 | TGTGCCAGCAGTGCATTAGCGGGAGGGCCCTATGAGCAGTTCTTC | CASSALAGGPYEQFF
. | TRBJ2-1 | TRBV7-3 | TRBD2 | TGTGCCAGCAGCCCAAAAGGCCTAGCGGGAGACAATGAGCAGTTCTTC | CASSPKGLAGDNEQFF
. | TRBJ2-1 | TRBV7-7 | TRBD2 | TGTGCCAGCAGCCTAAGGACTAGCAGCGATGAGCAGTTCTTC | CASSLRTSSDEQFF
. | TRBJ1-1 | TRBV12-5 | . | TGTGCTAGTGGTTTGGACATGAACACTGAAGCTTTCTTT | CASGLDMNTEAFF
. | TRBJ1-1 | TRBV11-2 | TRBD1 | TGTGCCAGCAGCCCCCTGACAGGGCAGGGTTGGTCTGAAGCTTTCTTT | CASSPLTGQGWSEAFF